These T cell receptor beta chains were read from a single sample in a study of T cell repertoires in cytomegalovirus infection. Each CDR3 protein gets one entry after TCRdb re-called the reads with MiXCR. The sample includes over 300,000 distinct CDR3 sequences, 9.5% seen only once; the top ten take approximately 4.5%. The source material was PBMCs. The receptors derive from a human donor in good health (CMV status not recorded). Some clones in this sample may be carry-over from other donors' samples. CDR3s include the opening cysteine and the closing phenylalanine or tryptophan. D genes are given only for firm matches. Clone size is given for some rows only: seen once, a few or many times, or a class if the clone is expanded.

V gene	J gene	D gene	clone size	CDR3 protein	CDR3 DNA
TRBV4-3	TRBJ2-3	NA	many	CASSQYTGPTDTQYF	TGCGCCAGCAGCCAATATACAGGACCCACAGATACGCAGTATTTT
TRBV7-2	TRBJ1-1	TRBD1	many	CASSYGTATEAFF	TGTGCCAGCAGCTATGGGACAGCAACTGAAGCTTTCTTT
TRBV7-3	TRBJ2-7	NA	few	CASSFYSGAYEQYF	TGTGCCAGCAGCTTTTACTCCGGCGCCTACGAGCAGTACTTC
TRBV19	TRBJ1-5	NA	few	CASKGGSSPLGDQPQHF	TGTGCCAGTAAAGGCGGCTCCTCTCCGTTGGGGGATCAGCCCCAGCATTTT
TRBV7-9	TRBJ1-1	NA	many	CASSPPQVDTEAFF	TGTGCCAGCAGCCCACCTCAAGTGGACACTGAAGCTTTCTTT
TRBV15	TRBJ2-1	TRBD2	NA	CATRERLAGANEQFF	TGTGCCACCAGAGAAAGGCTAGCGGGAGCCAATGAGCAGTTCTTC
TRBV7-2	TRBJ1-4	NA	many	CASSLGSTGPEKLFF	TGTGCCAGCAGCTTGGGGAGTACAGGGCCCGAAAAACTGTTTTTT
TRBV20-1	TRBJ2-1	TRBD2	NA	CSARDLAGGAYNEQFF	TGCAGTGCTAGGGATCTAGCGGGAGGGGCCTACAATGAGCAGTTCTTC
TRBV28	TRBJ2-1	NA	NA	CASSPMGGARYNEQFF	TGTGCCAGCAGCCCCATGGGGGGGGCTCGGTACAATGAGCAGTTCTTC
TRBV11-3	TRBJ2-7	NA	many	CASSLDVEGEQYF	TGTGCCAGCAGCTTAGATGTCGAGGGCGAGCAGTACTTC
TRBV27	TRBJ1-5	TRBD1	few	CASSPGTGINQPQHF	TGTGCCAGCAGCCCCGGGACAGGGATCAATCAGCCCCAGCATTTT
TRBV10-3	TRBJ2-7	NA	NA	CAISDLAEQYF	TGTGCCATCAGTGATTTGGCCGAGCAGTACTTC
TRBV19	TRBJ2-3	TRBD2	few	CASSMRGDHTDTQYF	TGTGCCAGTAGTATGCGGGGGGACCACACAGATACGCAGTATTTT